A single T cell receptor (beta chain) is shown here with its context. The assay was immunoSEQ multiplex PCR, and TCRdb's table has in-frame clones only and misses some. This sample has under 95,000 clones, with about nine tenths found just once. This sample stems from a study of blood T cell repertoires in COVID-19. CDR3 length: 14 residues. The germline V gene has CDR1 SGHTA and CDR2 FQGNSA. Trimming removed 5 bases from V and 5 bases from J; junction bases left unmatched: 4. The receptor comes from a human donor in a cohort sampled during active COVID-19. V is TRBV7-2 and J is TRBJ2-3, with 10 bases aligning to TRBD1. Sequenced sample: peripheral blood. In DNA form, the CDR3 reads TGTGCCAGCAGCCGGGACAGGGGAATAGATACGCAGTATTTT. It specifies CASSRDRGIDTQYF.